This T cell receptor (beta chain) was obtained from a study of CD8 T cells in Susac syndrome. An input of roughly 0.45 to 1 ug of RNA was subjected to reverse transcription using random hexamers. TCRdb reanalysed the immunoSEQ multiplex PCR reads using MiXCR and keeps one entry per CDR3 protein. The sample yields 150,000 to 190,000 distinct CDR3 sequences, nearly 97% seen once. This CDR3 is built from 13 residues. V dropped 3 bases and J dropped 6; count of bases not matched to a gene: 5. Germline CDR1 is SGDLS and CDR2 is YYNGEE. Material for sequencing was CD8+ T cells from PBMCs. This TCR was recovered from a human donor with multiple sclerosis. V usage is TRBV9 and J usage is TRBJ1-2, with 7 bases identical to TRBD1. The CDR3 DNA reads TGTGCCAGCAGCGCGGACAGGTGGAATGGCTACACCTTC. Translated, it gives CASSADRWNGYTF.